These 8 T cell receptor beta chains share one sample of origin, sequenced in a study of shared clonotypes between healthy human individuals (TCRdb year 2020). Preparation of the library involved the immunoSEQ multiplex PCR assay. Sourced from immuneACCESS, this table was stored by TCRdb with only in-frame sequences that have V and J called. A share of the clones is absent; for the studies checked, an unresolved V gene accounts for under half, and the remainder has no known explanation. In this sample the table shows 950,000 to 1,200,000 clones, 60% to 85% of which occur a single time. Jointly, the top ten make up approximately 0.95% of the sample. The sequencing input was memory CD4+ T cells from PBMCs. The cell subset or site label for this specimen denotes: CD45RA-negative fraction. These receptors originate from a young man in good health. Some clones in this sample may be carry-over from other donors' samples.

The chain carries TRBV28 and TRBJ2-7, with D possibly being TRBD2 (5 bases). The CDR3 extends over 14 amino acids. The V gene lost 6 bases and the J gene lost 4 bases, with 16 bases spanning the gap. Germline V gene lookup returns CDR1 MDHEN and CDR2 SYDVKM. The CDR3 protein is CASSPLAGLYEQYF. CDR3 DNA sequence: TGTGCCAGCAGCCCCCTTGCGGGTCTATACGAGCAGTACTTC. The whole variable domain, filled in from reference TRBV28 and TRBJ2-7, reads DVKVTQSSRYLVKRTGEKVFLECVQDMDHENMFWYRQDPGLGLRLIYFSYDVKMKEKGDIPEGYSVSREKKERFSLILESASTNQTSMYLCASSPLAGLYEQYFGPGTRLTVT.

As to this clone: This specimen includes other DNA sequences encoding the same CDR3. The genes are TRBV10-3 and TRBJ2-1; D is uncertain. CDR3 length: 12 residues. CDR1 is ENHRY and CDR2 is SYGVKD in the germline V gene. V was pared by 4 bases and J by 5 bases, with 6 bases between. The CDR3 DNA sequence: TGTGCCATCAGTGTAAGGGACAATGAGCAGTTCTTC. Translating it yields CAISVRDNEQFF.

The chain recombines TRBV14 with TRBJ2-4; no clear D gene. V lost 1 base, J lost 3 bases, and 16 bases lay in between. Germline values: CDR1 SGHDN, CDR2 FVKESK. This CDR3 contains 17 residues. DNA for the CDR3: TGTGCCAGCAGCCAAGTTGGCCTCGCTGATTACAAAAACATTCAGTACTTC. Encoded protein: CASSQVGLADYKNIQYF. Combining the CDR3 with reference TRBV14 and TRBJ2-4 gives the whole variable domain EAGVTQFPSHSVIEKGQTVTLRCDPISGHDNLYWYRRVMGKEIKFLLHFVKESKQDESGMPNNRFLAERTGGTYSTLKVQPAELEDSGVYFCASSQVGLADYKNIQYFGAGTRLSVL.

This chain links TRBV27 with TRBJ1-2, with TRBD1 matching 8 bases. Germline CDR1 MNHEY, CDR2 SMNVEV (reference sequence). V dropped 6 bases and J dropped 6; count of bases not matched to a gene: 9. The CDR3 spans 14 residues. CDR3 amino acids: CASRIPGQAHGYTF. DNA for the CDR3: TGTGCCAGCAGGATCCCGGGACAGGCTCATGGCTACACCTTC.

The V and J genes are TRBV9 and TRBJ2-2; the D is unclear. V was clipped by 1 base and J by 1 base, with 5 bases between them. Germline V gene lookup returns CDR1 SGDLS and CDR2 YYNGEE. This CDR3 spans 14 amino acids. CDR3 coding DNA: TGTGCCAGCAGCGTAATCGAGAACACCGGGGAGCTGTTTTTT. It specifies CASSVIENTGELFF.

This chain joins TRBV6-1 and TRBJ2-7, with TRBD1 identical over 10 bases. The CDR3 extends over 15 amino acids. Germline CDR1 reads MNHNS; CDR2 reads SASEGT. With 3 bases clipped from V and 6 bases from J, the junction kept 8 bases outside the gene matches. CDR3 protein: CASSDPGTGASEQYF. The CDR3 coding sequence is TGTGCCAGCAGTGATCCCGGGACAGGGGCTTCCGAGCAGTACTTC.

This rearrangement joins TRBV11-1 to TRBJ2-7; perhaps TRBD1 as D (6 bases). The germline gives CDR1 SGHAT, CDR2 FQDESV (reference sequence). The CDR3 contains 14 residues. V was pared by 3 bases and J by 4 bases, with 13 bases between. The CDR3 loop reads CASSFYRESYEQYF. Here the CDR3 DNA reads TGTGCCAGCAGCTTCTACAGGGAAAGTTACGAGCAGTACTTC.

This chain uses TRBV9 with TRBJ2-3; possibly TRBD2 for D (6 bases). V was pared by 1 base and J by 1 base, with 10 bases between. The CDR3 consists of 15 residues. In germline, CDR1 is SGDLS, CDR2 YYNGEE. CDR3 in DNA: TGTGCCAGCAGCGTATTCTGGGGGGGCACAGATACGCAGTATTTT. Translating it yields CASSVFWGGTDTQYF.